This T cell receptor beta chain was identified in a study of T cell responses to AZD1222 COVID-19 vaccine. Across the whole study: Pooling was applied to second doses at about 4 or about 12 weeks.

This CDR3 is built from 16 residues. About this clone: Its matching antigen is unknown.

Whole-study results and caveats: Recipients of two AZD1222 doses showed rising Spike-specific TCR breadth and depth. It was only 6 or 7 AZD1222 recipients who were seropositive at baseline. With dominance at 160-218 and 743-854, vaccine-associated CD4 TCRs spanned spike.

Produced via immunoSEQ multiplex PCR; TCRdb's table is partial and in-frame only. This sample has some 120,000 clones; around 90% occur once, and the top ten carry about 2.7%. The receptor was derived from an adult in good health. Material: peripheral blood, obtained on day 0 of AZD1222 vaccination. The V call is TRBV21-1, the J call TRBJ1-1. TRBV21-1 is a pseudogene. This CDR3 is CASQNPIHGGSYEAFF. CDR3 DNA: TGTGCCAGCCAGAATCCCATCCACGGGGGGTCTTATGAAGCTTTCTTT.